This T cell receptor beta chain comes out of a study of T cells after posttransplantation cyclophosphamide. The study, taken as a whole, reports: Recipient CMV seropositivity and CMV reactivation strongly tracked TRB clonality. Later blood repertoires were often dominated by clones from the donor CD8+ memory compartment. TRB overlap between skin or GI tissue T cells and blood was limited.

This table comes from immunoSEQ multiplex PCR, and its TCRdb copy is limited to in-frame clones, with some not included. The sample lists approximately 3,800 clones, under 85% occurring once. About this clone itself: Its specificity is unknown.

Cyclophosphamide on days +3 and +4 followed busulfan-fludarabine conditioning and a marrow graft. Sequencing used CD4+ T cells sorted from blood, obtained about 37 weeks after a stem cell transplant with posttransplant cyclophosphamide. The clonotype comes from a male patient younger than 45 who received an allogeneic stem cell transplant from a related donor, was CMV-positive, and had no GVHD. Some T cells may have come from the graft donor.

CDR3 region: CAISESKVIAGPYEQYF. In DNA form, the CDR3 reads TGTGCCATCAGTGAGTCGAAGGTAATAGCGGGACCCTACGAGCAGTACTTC. This rearrangement joins TRBV10-3 to TRBJ2-7, with 8 bases that match TRBD2. V trimming: 0 bases; J trimming: 2 bases; junction bases outside the gene matches: 9. CDR1 is ENHRY and CDR2 is SYGVKD in the germline V gene. This CDR3 has 17 amino acids.